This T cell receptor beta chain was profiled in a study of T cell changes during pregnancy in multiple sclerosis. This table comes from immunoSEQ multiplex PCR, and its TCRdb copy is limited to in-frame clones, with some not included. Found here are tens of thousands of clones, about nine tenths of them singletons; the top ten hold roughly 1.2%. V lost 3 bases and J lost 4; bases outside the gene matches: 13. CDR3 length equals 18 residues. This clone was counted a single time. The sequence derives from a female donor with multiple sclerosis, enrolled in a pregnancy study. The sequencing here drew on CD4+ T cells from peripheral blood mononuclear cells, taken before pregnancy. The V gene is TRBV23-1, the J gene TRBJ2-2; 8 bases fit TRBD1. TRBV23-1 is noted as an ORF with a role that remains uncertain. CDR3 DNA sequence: TGCGCCAGCAGTCATCCGGGACAGGAGGCCTGTCTCACCGGGGAGCTGTTTTTT. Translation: CASSHPGQEACLTGELFF.